The 20 T cell receptor beta chains in this list originate from one sample, sequenced in a study of CD8+ T cells in alopecia areata. It was cDNA, reverse transcribed from extracted RNA, that served as the sequencing template. Using immunoSEQ multiplex PCR, the repertoire was profiled, and TCRdb retains in-frame clones only, with some absent. The sample holds some 150,000 clones; 62% are singletons and the top ten take 35% to 40%. The specimen was CD8+ T cells sorted from blood. Receptor source: a human donor in good health.

This clone came up a few times. CDR3 nucleotides: TGCGCCAGCAGCATCCTAGGGACATTGCTGGAAGAGACCCAGTACTTC. This encodes CASSILGTLLEETQYF. The V call is TRBV5-1, the J call TRBJ2-5; TRBD1 might be the D (6 bases). V gave up 4 bases and J gave up 3 bases, with 19 bases separating them. Germline lookup yields CDR1 SGHRS and CDR2 YFSETQ. The CDR3 spans 16 residues.

The chain has TRBV4-1 and TRBJ2-7; 9 nucleotides agree with TRBD2. Trimming cost V 3 bases and J 4 bases; bases outside gene matches: 10. Germline values: CDR1 MGHRA, CDR2 YSYEKL. The CDR3 has 16 amino acids. The CDR3 DNA follows: TGCGCCAGCAGCCACTCGTCAGCGGGAGGAGAGTACGAGCAGTACTTC. Its translation is CASSHSSAGGEYEQYF.

This clone was observed a few times. The chain has TRBV9 and TRBJ1-2; 9 nucleotides match TRBD1. The CDR3 has 14 amino acids. V lost 4 bases to trimming and J lost 3 bases; unmatched junction nucleotides: 4. Germline loops: CDR1 SGDLS, CDR2 YYNGEE. CDR3 DNA: TGTGCCAGCAGCCCGGACAGGGGCGACTATGGCTACACCTTC. The encoded protein is CASSPDRGDYGYTF.

The chain couples TRBV5-6 to TRBJ2-7, with D unclear. V was trimmed by 4 bases and J by 3 bases, leaving 11 bases between them. Per germline, CDR1 SGHDT and CDR2 YYEEEE. This CDR3 has 13 amino acids. Written as DNA, the CDR3 is TGTGCCAGCAGCCCCGGTGGAGACTACGAGCAGTACTTC. Amino acid sequence: CASSPGGDYEQYF.

This clone came up a few times. The CDR3 sequence: CSVDPTGREFTDTQYF. Here the CDR3 DNA reads TGCAGCGTTGATCCGACAGGGCGGGAGTTCACAGATACGCAGTATTTT. The rearrangement joins TRBV29-1 to TRBJ2-3; D tentatively fits TRBD1 or TRBD2 (7 bases each). Per germline, CDR1 SQVTM and CDR2 ANQGSEA. With 3 bases removed from V and 2 bases from J, the gap between germline ends came to 18 bases. The CDR3 runs 16 residues.

The V gene is TRBV29-1, the J gene TRBJ2-7; no clear D. CDR1 and CDR2 (germline): SQVTM, ANQGSEA. The ends were cut back, 6 bases at V and 1 base at J, with 13 bases in the middle. The CDR3 has 13 residues. CDR3 region: CSVPVGTSYEQYF. CDR3 DNA sequence: TGCAGCGTCCCCGTGGGAACATCCTACGAGCAGTACTTC.

In its sample, this clone was seen once. The V and J genes are TRBV28 and TRBJ2-1; D gene unclear. Trimming removed 1 base at V and 2 bases at J, with 15 bases between. This CDR3 is built from 17 residues. CDR1 is MDHEN, CDR2 SYDVKM, per germline. This CDR3 reads CASSLYAPLEAYNEQFF. CDR3 nucleotides: TGTGCCAGCAGTTTATACGCCCCCCTGGAAGCCTACAATGAGCAGTTCTTC.

This clone was observed a few times. This sequence joins TRBV9 and TRBJ2-7, with 10 nucleotides matching TRBD2. This CDR3 spans 15 amino acids. V lost 3 bases and J lost 3; bases outside the gene matches: 6. The V gene's germline CDR1 is SGDLS and CDR2 YYNGEE. In DNA, the CDR3 is TGTGCCAGCAGCGAGACGGGACTAGCGAACTACGAGCAGTACTTC. This translates into CASSETGLANYEQYF.

The J gene is TRBJ2-2, the V gene TRBV6-6; weak D call: TRBD2 (5 bases). V lost 2 bases, J lost 5 bases, and 12 bases lay in between. This CDR3 contains 15 residues. CDR1 is MNHNY and CDR2 is SVGAGI in the germline V gene (reference sequence). The CDR3 DNA follows: TGTGCCAGCAGTTACCTGGACCGGGGAACCGGGGAGCTGTTTTTT. It yields the protein CASSYLDRGTGELFF.

This clone has more than one count but fewer than ten. The V gene is TRBV29-1, the J gene TRBJ2-1, with D possibly called TRBD1 or TRBD2 (5 bases each). The V end was cut by 4 bases, the J end by 0 bases, with 13 bases between. This CDR3 region has 15 residues. Germline assignment: CDR1 SQVTM and CDR2 ANQGSEA. The CDR3 DNA reads TGCAGCGTTGTCCCCCGGGACGCCTCCTACAATGAGCAGTTCTTC. Translating gives CSVVPRDASYNEQFF.

The rearrangement uses TRBV10-2 and TRBJ2-1; tentative D call: TRBD2 (5 bases). This CDR3 is 13 amino acids long. The V end was cut by 11 bases, the J end by 4 bases, with 15 bases between. CDR1 WSHSY and CDR2 SAAADI come from the germline V gene. The CDR3 DNA follows: TGCGCCGGTGGAGGCCCCTCGTACAATGAGCAGTTCTTC. It codes for CAGGGPSYNEQFF.

This clone was observed a single time. The CDR3 here is CASSFSYNEQFF. The CDR3 region has the DNA TGCGCCAGCAGCTTCTCCTACAATGAGCAGTTCTTC. The chain couples TRBV5-1 to TRBJ2-1; D remains unclear. Trimming took 2 bases from V and 0 from J, leaving 0 bases between them. The CDR3 extends over 12 amino acids. Looked up from germline, CDR1 is SGHRS and CDR2 is YFSETQ.

The chain employs TRBV27 and TRBJ2-7; D is unclear. V was clipped by 5 bases and J by 1 base, with 12 bases between them. CDR1 and CDR2 (germline): MNHEY, SMNVEV (reference sequence). CDR3 size: 14 residues. The CDR3 DNA sequence: TGTGCCAGCAGTCCCCGCCAAGGGTCCTACGAGCAGTACTTC. Translation gives CASSPRQGSYEQYF.

The V and J genes are TRBV13 and TRBJ1-1, with 8 nucleotides matching TRBD1. Looked up from germline, CDR1 is PRHDT and CDR2 is FYEKMQ (reference sequence). With V trimmed by 6 bases and J by 4 bases, 4 bases remained unmatched. The CDR3 is made up of 13 amino acids. As DNA, the CDR3 is TGTGCCAGCAGAACCACAGGGGGCACTGAAGCTTTCTTT. The encoded protein is CASRTTGGTEAFF.

The chain is built from TRBV28 and TRBJ1-5, with TRBD1 matching over 7 bases. CDR1 is MDHEN and CDR2 is SYDVKM in the germline V gene. The trim removed 3 bases at V and 7 bases at J, leaving 9 bases unmatched. This CDR3 is 15 amino acids long. The CDR3 reads CASSFQTGRLQPQHF. The CDR3 DNA follows: TGTGCCAGCAGTTTCCAGACAGGGCGTTTACAGCCCCAGCATTTT.

The chain links TRBV29-1 to TRBJ1-1, with 8 bases aligning to TRBD1. CDR3 size: 13 residues. The germline gives CDR1 SQVTM, CDR2 ANQGSEA. V dropped 6 bases and J dropped 11; count of bases not matched to a gene: 14. CDR3 sequence: CSVSTGQGSSAFF. DNA of the CDR3: TGCAGCGTCTCGACAGGACAGGGATCATCGGCTTTCTTT.

This clone was recorded only once. The genes are TRBV29-1 and TRBJ2-1; 9 nucleotides line up with TRBD2. The CDR3 contains 17 residues. J lost 2 bases, V lost 5 bases, and 13 bases had no gene match. Germline CDR1 is SQVTM and CDR2 is ANQGSEA. The CDR3: CSVSGSGGGRAYNEQFF. The CDR3 DNA is TGCAGCGTTTCTGGTTCGGGAGGCGGGAGGGCCTACAATGAGCAGTTCTTC.

This clone occurred a few times. CDR3 region: CSVAGRQETQYF. Written as DNA, the CDR3 is TGCAGCGTTGCTGGCAGGCAAGAGACCCAGTACTTC. The chain uses TRBV29-1 and TRBJ2-5; D gene unclear. The germline CDR1 and CDR2 sequences are SQVTM and ANQGSEA. The CDR3 runs 12 residues. The ends were cut back, 4 bases at V and 2 bases at J, with 8 bases in the middle.

This chain uses TRBV27 with TRBJ2-3; 10 bases fit TRBD2. Germline lookup yields CDR1 MNHEY and CDR2 SMNVEV (reference sequence). Trimming removed 4 bases from V and 1 base from J; junction bases left unmatched: 8. The CDR3 is made up of 17 amino acids. The CDR3 bases are TGTGCCAGCAGTTCCCCCGGACTAGCGGAGGGCACAGATACGCAGTATTTT. Amino acids: CASSSPGLAEGTDTQYF.

Sample share makes this clone medium-sized (0.01 to 0.1%). The chain has TRBV4-1 and TRBJ1-4, with D tentatively TRBD1 (6 bases). Germline loops: CDR1 MGHRA, CDR2 YSYEKL. The CDR3 is 16 amino acids. Trimming removed 0 bases from V and 3 bases from J, with 11 bases in between. CDR3 amino acids: CASSQDNYRANEKLFF. The CDR3 DNA sequence: TGCGCCAGCAGCCAAGATAACTACAGGGCTAATGAAAAACTGTTTTTT.